One sample yielded the 2 T cell receptor beta chains listed below, sequenced in a study of post-analysis software for immune sequencing data. Prepared TCR beta cDNA libraries contained unique molecular identifiers. One entry per CDR3 protein results from TCRdb running MiXCR on the PCR reads. Here the sample spans 150,000 to 200,000 distinct CDR3 sequences, 35% to 40% being singletons. The sequencing used blood, collected after autologous hematopoietic stem cell transplantation. These receptors were taken from a girl aged 10-17 years with multiple sclerosis.

This clonotype showed up just once. The chain couples TRBV7-2 to TRBJ2-5; no definite D call. Germline V gene lookup returns CDR1 SGHTA and CDR2 FQGNSA. Trimming removed 0 bases from V and 10 bases from J, with 12 bases in between. The CDR3 loop spans 13 amino acids. The CDR3 loop is CASSLAGRGDQYF. CDR3 nucleotide sequence: TGTGCCAGCAGCTTAGCGGGTCGTGGTGACCAGTACTTC.

The genes are TRBV27 and TRBJ2-7; D may be TRBD2 (5 bases). V was shortened by 2 bases and J by 4 bases, with 12 bases between the two germline ends. The germline V gene encodes CDR1 MNHEY and CDR2 SMNVEV (reference sequence). The CDR3 is 14 amino acids. The CDR3 spells CASSLGGYGYEQYF. The CDR3 DNA is TGTGCCAGCAGTTTAGGAGGATACGGGTACGAGCAGTACTTC.